This is a list of T cell receptor beta chains from one sample in a study of naive and memory T cell subsets. TCRdb re-derived calls from the UMI-ligation and nested PCR reads in MiXCR, one entry per CDR3 protein. Here the sample spans 130,000 to 150,000 distinct CDR3 sequences, 15% to 20% being singletons. The sequenced sample was naive CD4+ T cells from blood. These receptors were taken from a human donor in good health. Both conserved end residues are part of each CDR3. Each record gives: V gene, J gene, clone size, D gene, CDR3 length, CDR3 DNA, CDR3 protein. A D gene is named only where the DNA matches it firmly. Size tells how often a clone was seen (once, few, many) or the class of an expanded clone, and some rows leave it out.

>TRBV4-1|TRBJ2-6|.|.|14
TGCGCCAGCAGCCCCAACCGTGTGGCCAACGTCCTGACTTTC
CASSPNRVANVLTF
>TRBV18|TRBJ2-3|.|.|16
TGTGCCAGCTCACCACCCGGGAGAGAAAGCACAGATACGCAGTATTTT
CASSPPGRESTDTQYF
>TRBV3-1|TRBJ1-5|few|.|14
TGTGCCAGCAGCCAAGAAGCGGGTCACCAGCCCCAGCATTTT
CASSQEAGHQPQHF
>TRBV6-5|TRBJ1-4|.|.|15
TGTGCCAGCAGATCTCACACCCGCCGGGATGAAAAACTGTTTTTT
CASRSHTRRDEKLFF
>TRBV28|TRBJ1-6|.|.|15
TGTGCCAGCAGTTTACCAGGGCGGCTGAATTCACCCCTCCACTTT
CASSLPGRLNSPLHF
>TRBV27|TRBJ2-2|.|TRBD1|17
TGTGCCAGCAGTTTTAAGGGGGCGGACTTTATCACCGGGGAGCTGTTTTTT
CASSFKGADFITGELFF
>TRBV12-3/TRBV12-4|TRBJ2-4|.|.|14
TGTGCCAGCAGTTTACGGGCTGGGGGTAACATTCAGTACTTC
CASSLRAGGNIQYF
>TRBV7-9|TRBJ2-3|.|.|17
TGTGCCAGCAGCTTAGGGACGGCGGCTAGGCTCACAGATACGCAGTATTTT
CASSLGTAARLTDTQYF
>TRBV7-8|TRBJ2-1|few|.|13
TGTGCCAGCAGCTTTGCAGTTGACAATGAGCAGTTCTTC
CASSFAVDNEQFF
>TRBV3-1|TRBJ1-5|few|.|13
TGTGCCAGCAGCCAATTCGACCGTCAGCCCCAGCATTTT
CASSQFDRQPQHF
>TRBV5-1|TRBJ2-5|few|.|17
TGCGCCAGCAGCCCCGGACGGGATCTCGGGGTACAAGAGACCCAGTACTTC
CASSPGRDLGVQETQYF
>TRBV6-5|TRBJ1-2|few|TRBD1|15
TGTGCCAGCAGTTTGGACAGGCTGGGGCCCGATGGCTACACCTTC
CASSLDRLGPDGYTF
>TRBV6-1|TRBJ2-3|.|TRBD1|15
TGTGCCAGCAGTGTGGGACAGGGTGGTCCAGATACGCAGTATTTT
CASSVGQGGPDTQYF
>TRBV7-2|TRBJ2-5|.|TRBD2|16
TGTGCCAGCAGCTTAAGCGGGGGATGGTACCAAGAGACCCAGTACTTC
CASSLSGGWYQETQYF
>TRBV3-1|TRBJ2-7|few|TRBD1|13
TGTGCCAGCACCCCGGGACAGGGTGGTGAGCAGTACTTC
CASTPGQGGEQYF
>TRBV6-9|TRBJ1-2|few|.|10
TGTGCCAGCACCCAAGATGGCTACACCTTC
CASTQDGYTF
>TRBV10-3|TRBJ2-4|many|TRBD1|14
TGTGCCATCGGGGACAGGTTCTCGGACGGGCTTCAGTACTTC
CAIGDRFSDGLQYF
>TRBV7-2|TRBJ2-1|.|.|12
TGTGCCAGCAGCCGATACTACAATGAGCAGTTCTTC
CASSRYYNEQFF
>TRBV5-1|TRBJ1-1|few|.|14
TGCGCCAGCAGCTTTTCAATTATTAACACTGAAGCTTTCTTT
CASSFSIINTEAFF
>TRBV12-3/TRBV12-4|TRBJ2-7|.|TRBD2|15
TGTGCCAGCAGTTTATCGACTAGCGGATCCTACGAGCAGTACTTC
CASSLSTSGSYEQYF
>TRBV30|TRBJ1-4|.|.|14
TGTGCCTGGAGTTCCGGGACGGGTAATGAAAAACTGTTTTTT
CAWSSGTGNEKLFF
>TRBV28|TRBJ2-3|.|.|15
TGTGCCAGCACTGGTGAGACTCCGTCCACAGATACGCAGTATTTT
CASTGETPSTDTQYF